This T cell receptor beta chain was obtained from a study of blood T cells in healthy people across ages. Study context: The capture of about one barcoded beta molecule per two T cells was achieved by template switching.

Germline V CDR1 and CDR2: DFQATT, SNEGSKA (reference sequence). V lost 0 bases and J lost 5, with 16 bases in between. This CDR3 spans 15 amino acids. A second 7 to 11 cycle PCR used barcoded and J-beta primers. TCRdb reanalysed the 5' RACE reads using MiXCR and keeps one entry per CDR3 protein. The data contain 600,000 to 850,000 distinct CDR3 sequences, 25% of them singletons. As concerns this clonotype: Its antigen is currently unknown.

General study points: With age, beta diversity per million T cells declined roughly linearly, significantly by 30 to 40.

The sample was also linked to a second study, of T cells of mothers and their children. Per that study: Using around 1.6 ug per 15 ul, all extracted RNA underwent cDNA synthesis. Regardless of relatedness, pairs show thymic selection shaping TCR recombination output in a similar manner.

V and J are TRBV20-1 and TRBJ2-5; the D is unclear. Sequenced sample: blood. The clonotype comes from a boy between 10 and 17 years old in good health. CDR3 nucleotide sequence: TGCAGTGCTAGAGATTCGGCTAGTGGTCGGGAGACCCAGTACTTC. This encodes CSARDSASGRETQYF.